The rows below give T cell receptor beta chains drawn from one sample of a study of blood T cell repertoires in COVID-19. Clones were sequenced by immunoSEQ multiplex PCR, and TCRdb holds only the in-frame ones, with some missing. This repertoire shows over 200,000 clones, 88% found once; its top ten account for about 2.5%. Sequencing was done on a sample of peripheral blood. These receptors originate from a woman in her sixties or seventies with acute or convalescent COVID-19. CDR3s include the opening cysteine and the closing phenylalanine or tryptophan. The D gene is left open where the match is weak. Not every row has a clone size; where given, it reads once, few, many or a size class.

d_gene: NA
len: 15
j_gene: TRBJ1-1
abundance: NA
v_gene: TRBV9
CDR3aa: CASSGHRALNTEAFF
CDR3nt: TGTGCCAGCAGCGGCCACAGGGCCTTGAACACTGAAGCTTTCTTT

d_gene: NA
len: 13
j_gene: TRBJ1-6
abundance: NA
v_gene: TRBV14
CDR3aa: CASSTTGNSPLHF
CDR3nt: TGTGCCAGCAGCACGACAGGCAATTCACCCCTCCACTTT

d_gene: TRBD1
len: 15
j_gene: TRBJ1-1
abundance: NA
v_gene: TRBV9
CDR3aa: CASSALTGQTTEAFF
CDR3nt: TGTGCCAGCAGCGCCTTAACGGGACAGACCACTGAAGCTTTCTTT

d_gene: NA
len: 17
j_gene: TRBJ1-6
abundance: NA
v_gene: TRBV4-1
CDR3aa: CASSQDRSTGYNSPLHF
CDR3nt: TGCGCCAGCAGCCAAGATAGGAGCACAGGGTATAATTCACCCCTCCACTTT

d_gene: NA
len: 13
j_gene: TRBJ2-1
abundance: few
v_gene: TRBV9
CDR3aa: CASSTGFYNEQFF
CDR3nt: TGTGCCAGCAGCACGGGGTTCTACAATGAGCAGTTCTTC

d_gene: NA
len: 15
j_gene: TRBJ2-1
abundance: NA
v_gene: TRBV6-1
CDR3aa: CASSDPRAIYNEQFF
CDR3nt: TGTGCCAGCAGTGACCCCAGGGCAATATACAATGAGCAGTTCTTC

d_gene: NA
len: 13
j_gene: TRBJ1-5
abundance: NA
v_gene: TRBV29-1
CDR3aa: CSVKDSPNQPQHF
CDR3nt: TGCAGCGTAAAGGACAGCCCTAATCAGCCCCAGCATTTT

d_gene: NA
len: 13
j_gene: TRBJ1-5
abundance: NA
v_gene: TRBV7-6
CDR3aa: CASSLTDNQPQHF
CDR3nt: TGTGCCAGCAGTTTGACAGATAATCAGCCCCAGCATTTT

d_gene: NA
len: 12
j_gene: TRBJ1-6
abundance: few
v_gene: TRBV5-5
CDR3aa: CASSLYNSPLHF
CDR3nt: TGTGCCAGCAGCCTGTATAATTCACCCCTCCACTTT

d_gene: TRBD2
len: 16
j_gene: TRBJ2-3
abundance: once
v_gene: TRBV4-1
CDR3aa: CASSAPSGRRTDTQYF
CDR3nt: TGCGCCAGCAGCGCTCCTAGCGGGAGGCGCACAGATACGCAGTATTTT

d_gene: NA
len: 14
j_gene: TRBJ1-4
abundance: NA
v_gene: TRBV13
CDR3aa: CASSLRGINEKLFF
CDR3nt: TGTGCCAGCAGCTTGAGAGGAATTAATGAAAAACTGTTTTTT

d_gene: TRBD1
len: 15
j_gene: TRBJ2-1
abundance: NA
v_gene: TRBV6-5
CDR3aa: CASSRDRSSYNEQFF
CDR3nt: TGTGCCAGCAGCCGGGACAGAAGCTCCTACAATGAGCAGTTCTTC

d_gene: NA
len: 16
j_gene: TRBJ2-5
abundance: NA
v_gene: TRBV6-5
CDR3aa: CASSYSQGRPQETQYF
CDR3nt: TGTGCCAGCAGTTACTCACAGGGTCGGCCACAAGAGACCCAGTACTTC

d_gene: TRBD1
len: 13
j_gene: TRBJ2-1
abundance: NA
v_gene: TRBV18
CDR3aa: CASSPDRTYEQFF
CDR3nt: TGTGCCAGCTCACCGGACAGGACCTATGAGCAGTTCTTC

d_gene: TRBD1
len: 17
j_gene: TRBJ1-5
abundance: NA
v_gene: TRBV6-2/TRBV6-3
CDR3aa: CASSYSPSAGGDQPQHF
CDR3nt: TGTGCCAGCAGTTACTCCCCCTCGGCAGGGGGCGATCAGCCCCAGCATTTT

d_gene: NA
len: 18
j_gene: TRBJ2-6
abundance: NA
v_gene: TRBV5-1
CDR3aa: CASSGNRRGAAGANVLTF
CDR3nt: TGCGCCAGCAGCGGCAACCGGAGGGGCGCGGCTGGGGCCAACGTCCTGACTTTC

d_gene: TRBD2
len: 16
j_gene: TRBJ2-5
abundance: once
v_gene: TRBV7-2
CDR3aa: CASSLAFSGRRETQYF
CDR3nt: TGTGCCAGCAGCTTAGCTTTTAGCGGGAGGAGGGAGACCCAGTACTTC

d_gene: TRBD2
len: 15
j_gene: TRBJ2-7
abundance: NA
v_gene: TRBV7-2
CDR3aa: CASSPSSAGGYEQYF
CDR3nt: TGTGCCAGCAGCCCATCTTCAGCGGGAGGGTACGAGCAGTACTTC

d_gene: TRBD1
len: 17
j_gene: TRBJ1-2
abundance: NA
v_gene: TRBV19
CDR3aa: CASTRTGPTYTYYGYTF
CDR3nt: TGTGCCAGTACCAGGACAGGGCCGACCTACACTTACTATGGCTACACCTTC

d_gene: NA
len: 16
j_gene: TRBJ1-3
abundance: NA
v_gene: TRBV28
CDR3aa: CASSAGGLTVGNTIYF
CDR3nt: TGTGCCAGCAGTGCCGGGGGGTTAACGGTTGGAAACACCATATATTTT

d_gene: TRBD1
len: 15
j_gene: TRBJ2-1
abundance: NA
v_gene: TRBV3-1/TRBV3-2
CDR3aa: CASSRQGQSYNEQFF
CDR3nt: TGTGCCAGCAGCCGACAGGGGCAATCCTACAATGAGCAGTTCTTC

d_gene: NA
len: 12
j_gene: TRBJ1-1
abundance: NA
v_gene: TRBV11-2
CDR3aa: CASHRRGPEAFF
CDR3nt: TGTGCCAGCCACCGGCGGGGGCCTGAAGCTTTCTTT